This T cell receptor beta chain comes out of a study of post-analysis software for immune sequencing data. Study results and limitations: The normalized Chao1 diversity of multiple sclerosis patients was significantly lower than that of controls. Patients used about five TRBV segments, including TRBV5-6, TRBV5-1 and TRBV20-1, more often than controls.

As to this clonotype: Its specificity is unknown.

Germline CDR1 and CDR2: SGHTA and FQGTGA. V trimming: 5 bases; J trimming: 6 bases; junction bases outside the gene matches: 5. CDR3 length: 15 residues. Researchers reported that TCR beta cDNA libraries carried unique molecular identifiers. One entry per CDR3 protein results from TCRdb running MiXCR on the PCR reads. This table has a few hundred thousand distinct CDR3 sequences, roughly 46% appearing once. Sequenced: blood. This sequence joins TRBV7-3 and TRBJ2-1; the match to TRBD2 covers 12 bases. The TCR was taken from a girl aged 10-17 years with multiple sclerosis. Here the CDR3 DNA reads TGTGCCAGCAGCAAGACTAGCGGGAGTGGCAATGAGCAGTTCTTC. Translating it yields CASSKTSGSGNEQFF.